The 27 T cell receptor beta chains below come from one sample, sequenced in a study of T cell responses to AZD1222 COVID-19 vaccine. Libraries were prepared by immunoSEQ multiplex PCR; TCRdb keeps only in-frame clonotypes and omits some of them. The data show tens of thousands of clones, about nine tenths seen once. The sample consisted of peripheral blood, taken 28 days after the second AZD1222 dose. All receptors come from an adult who received the AZD1222 COVID-19 vaccine.

The chain links TRBV29-1 to TRBJ2-2; 10 positions agree with TRBD1. The V gene's germline CDR1 is SQVTM and CDR2 ANQGSEA. V dropped 8 bases and J dropped 3; count of bases not matched to a gene: 3. The CDR3 runs 13 residues. The CDR3 region is CSYGTGDTGELFF. For the CDR3, the DNA is TGCAGCTACGGGACAGGGGACACCGGGGAGCTGTTTTTT.

V gene TRBV9 combines with J gene TRBJ1-5, with 7 nucleotides matching TRBD1. The CDR3 totals 17 residues. CDR1 and CDR2 from the germline V gene are SGDLS and YYNGEE. V lost 3 bases and J lost 0; bases outside the gene matches: 9. The CDR3 DNA reads as TGTGCCAGCAGCGACGGCAGGGGGACGGATAGCAATCAGCCCCAGCATTTT. Amino acids: CASSDGRGTDSNQPQHF.

The V and J genes are TRBV12-3 or TRBV12-4 and TRBJ1-1; D is perhaps TRBD1 (6 bases). The CDR3 covers 13 residues. V lost 4 bases and J 7 bases, leaving 13 bases between the germline ends. The CDR3 DNA reads TGTGCCAGCAGTTCAGGGGCATCTCTTGAAGCTTTCTTT. This gives the protein CASSSGASLEAFF.

The chain has TRBV10-1 and TRBJ2-7; D is perhaps TRBD1 or TRBD2 (6 bases each). The CDR3 has 15 amino acids. Trimming stripped 6 bases from V and 2 bases from J, with 17 bases between. Germline CDR1 and CDR2: WNHNN and SYGVQD (reference sequence). In DNA form, the CDR3 reads TGCGCCAGCAGAAAGGAGGGGGTTCCAACCTACGAGCAGTACTTC. It codes for CASRKEGVPTYEQYF.

This clone was seen once. CDR3 in amino acids: CASSLELGQGSEKLFF. CDR3 nucleotide sequence: TGTGCCAGCAGCTTGGAATTGGGACAGGGGAGCGAAAAACTGTTTTTT. This chain uses TRBV5-6 with TRBJ1-4, with 10 bases identical to TRBD1. This CDR3 spans 16 amino acids. Germline V gene data show CDR1 as SGHDT and CDR2 as YYEEEE. Trimming cost V 0 bases and J 8 bases; bases outside gene matches: 7.

V is TRBV15 and J is TRBJ2-7, with D possibly matching TRBD1 (5 bases). Germline V lookup: CDR1 LNHNV, CDR2 YYDKDF (reference sequence). CDR3 length: 17 residues. The germline V and J ends were trimmed by 4 bases and 0 bases, with 19 bases remaining between them. The CDR3 loop is CATSNKPVGQGSYEQYF. The DNA for the CDR3 is TGTGCCACCAGCAACAAACCCGTGGGGCAGGGCTCCTACGAGCAGTACTTC.

The genes are TRBV6-1 and TRBJ1-2; D call uncertain. CDR1 MNHNS and CDR2 SASEGT come from the germline V gene. V lost 1 base, J lost 6 bases, and 9 bases lay in between. The CDR3 runs to 13 residues. CDR3 nucleotide sequence: TGTGCCAGCAGTGAAGTGGGCCCCGATGGCTACACCTTC. Translating gives CASSEVGPDGYTF.

This chain joins TRBV5-1 and TRBJ1-4; 8 bases are a match to TRBD1. V shed 5 bases and J 0 bases; nucleotides not matched to a gene: 3. Germline loops: CDR1 SGHRS, CDR2 YFSETQ. The CDR3 covers 15 residues. The CDR3 bases are TGCGCCAGCAGGGGGACAGGAGCAACTAATGAAAAACTGTTTTTT. It encodes CASRGTGATNEKLFF.

Here the CDR3 DNA reads TGTGCCAGCAGCCGCCGGGACGGTACCTATAATTCACCCCTCCACTTT. Translated: CASSRRDGTYNSPLHF. The chain uses TRBV5-4 and TRBJ1-6; D possibly corresponds to TRBD1 (5 bases). From germline, CDR1 is SGHNT and CDR2 YYREEE (reference sequence). CDR3 length: 16 residues. V lost 4 bases and J 2 bases, leaving 13 bases between the germline ends.

This clone was recorded once. The chain carries TRBV13 and TRBJ2-7; 9 bases agree with TRBD1. J was trimmed by 4 bases and V by 6 bases; bases with no gene match: 7. The CDR3 sequence is 14 residues long. Germline CDR1 reads PRHDT; CDR2 reads FYEKMQ (reference sequence). The chain's CDR3 is CASSPGQGFYEQYF. CDR3 bases: TGTGCCAGCAGTCCGGGACAGGGATTTTACGAGCAGTACTTC.

In DNA, the CDR3 is TGTGCCAGCAGCTTAGCGGCGGGAGACCACTACGAGCAGTACTTC. Its protein product is CASSLAAGDHYEQYF. The chain uses TRBV7-9 and TRBJ2-7; 7 nucleotides align to TRBD2. The V segment lost 0 bases and the J segment 3 bases; nucleotides outside the gene matches: 5. Germline-derived CDR1 and CDR2 are SEHNR and FQNEAQ (reference sequence). The CDR3 is made up of 15 amino acids.

The chain uses TRBV24-1 and TRBJ2-5, with 12 positions matching TRBD2. Germline values: CDR1 KGHDR, CDR2 SFDVKD. V gave up 2 bases and J gave up 5 bases; unmatched junction bases: 5. The CDR3 is made up of 16 amino acids. CDR3 sequence reads: CATSDSSGGAQETQYF. As DNA, the CDR3 is TGTGCCACCAGTGATTCTAGCGGGGGGGCCCAGGAGACCCAGTACTTC.

This rearrangement joins TRBV5-5 to TRBJ1-2; D might be TRBD1 (6 bases). Germline V gives CDR1 SGHKS, CDR2 YYEKEE (reference sequence). Trimming took 4 bases from V and 4 from J, leaving 17 bases between them. This CDR3 is built from 15 residues. The CDR3 DNA reads as TGTGCCAGCAGCCCGGTGGGGGGCGAAACCTATGGCTACACCTTC. Translating it yields CASSPVGGETYGYTF.

The gene calls are TRBV7-9 and TRBJ1-3, with no clear D. The CDR3 has 16 amino acids. The V end lost 5 bases, the J end lost 0 bases, and 14 bases lay between the germline ends. Germline values: CDR1 SEHNR, CDR2 FQNEAQ (reference sequence). CDR3 sequence (DNA): TGTGCCAGCAGCCCCCTCGGAGATTTCTCTGGAAACACCATATATTTT. Protein: CASSPLGDFSGNTIYF.

This chain connects TRBV5-6 to TRBJ1-2, with TRBD1 identical over 10 bases. CDR1 SGHDT and CDR2 YYEEEE come from the germline V gene. CDR3 length equals 14 residues. V trimming: 4 bases; J trimming: 8 bases; junction bases outside the gene matches: 8. The CDR3 coding sequence is TGTGCCAGCAGCCTATACGGGACAGGGGACGGCTACACCTTC. Its translation is CASSLYGTGDGYTF. The full variable domain, completed using reference TRBV5-6 and TRBJ1-2, is DAGVTQSPTHLIKTRGQQVTLRCSPKSGHDTVSWYQQALGQGPQFIFQYYEEEERQRGNFPDRFSGHQFPNYSSELNVNALLLGDSALYLCASSLYGTGDGYTFGSGTRLTVV.

The J gene is TRBJ2-7, the V gene TRBV5-4; 8 positions match TRBD2. This CDR3 has 13 residues. The ends lost 4 bases at V and 6 bases at J; junction bases unmatched: 6. Germline V gene data show CDR1 as SGHNT and CDR2 as YYREEE (reference sequence). The CDR3 DNA reads TGTGCCAGCAGCCCGGGGGGGCGAGGCGAGCAGTACTTC. Its protein is CASSPGGRGEQYF.

This chain connects TRBV9 to TRBJ2-2, with TRBD2 as a possible D gene (6 bases). The CDR3 extends over 17 amino acids. The V end was cut by 3 bases, the J end by 0 bases, with 15 bases between. CDR1 is SGDLS, CDR2 YYNGEE, per germline. The CDR3 sequence: CASSASPGTPNTGELFF. The CDR3 bases are TGTGCCAGCAGCGCATCTCCCGGGACTCCGAACACCGGGGAGCTGTTTTTT.

The chain couples TRBV6-5 to TRBJ1-5, with D unresolved. V gave up 2 bases and J gave up 4 bases, with 6 bases separating them. In germline, CDR1 is MNHEY, CDR2 SVGAGI. CDR3 length: 13 residues. DNA of the CDR3: TGTGCCAGCAGTTACGGGCTAAATCAGCCCCAGCATTTT. Its protein product is CASSYGLNQPQHF.

J is TRBJ2-7 and V is TRBV6-1, with D perhaps given as TRBD1 or TRBD2 (7 bases each). This CDR3 contains 15 residues. The germline gives CDR1 MNHNS, CDR2 SASEGT. Trimming removed 3 bases from V and 1 base from J, with 13 bases in between. Written as DNA, the CDR3 is TGTGCCAGCAGTGACGGGGGGACAGCTTCCTACGAGCAGTACTTC. Its translation is CASSDGGTASYEQYF.

In its sample, this clone was seen a few times. The CDR3: CASSQDLQALNYNEQFF. The CDR3 DNA is TGTGCCAGCAGCCAAGACCTGCAGGCTCTAAATTACAATGAGCAGTTCTTC. The chain employs TRBV3-1 (or the pseudogene TRBV3-2) and TRBJ2-1; no definite D call. The CDR3 runs to 17 residues. Trimming pared 0 bases from V and 4 bases from J, leaving 16 bases between. Germline values: CDR1 LGHDT, CDR2 YNNKEL (reference sequence).

The chain combines TRBV4-3 with TRBJ1-3; D call uncertain. Germline CDR1 is LGHNA and CDR2 is YSLEER. V lost 0 bases and J 0 bases, leaving 9 bases between the germline ends. The length of the CDR3 is 16 residues. The CDR3 here is CASSQDMAVSGNTIYF. In nucleotides, the CDR3 is TGCGCCAGCAGCCAAGATATGGCGGTCTCTGGAAACACCATATATTTT.

The chain joins TRBV7-9 to TRBJ1-4; no clear D gene. The germline V and J ends were trimmed by 2 bases and 6 bases, with 16 bases remaining between them. The CDR3 totals 16 residues. Germline V gene data show CDR1 as SEHNR and CDR2 as FQNEAQ (reference sequence). The CDR3 coding sequence is TGTGCCAGCAGCTTAAGGCGGACGTCAATCGATGAAAAACTGTTTTTT. Encoded protein: CASSLRRTSIDEKLFF.

The chain combines TRBV5-6 with TRBJ1-1; D gene unclear. The CDR3 consists of 14 residues. Germline V CDR1 and CDR2: SGHDT, YYEEEE. V lost 0 bases and J 7 bases, leaving 13 bases between the germline ends. CDR3 DNA: TGTGCCAGCAGCTTGGGAACGGTAGGGTTTGAAGCTTTCTTT. Translation gives CASSLGTVGFEAFF.

The rearrangement uses TRBV6-5 and TRBJ1-1; D ambiguous. This CDR3 is 11 amino acids long. CDR1 and CDR2 (germline): MNHEY, SVGAGI. With 8 bases removed from V and 1 base from J, the gap between germline ends came to 5 bases. Here the CDR3 reads CASDENTEAFF. CDR3 DNA sequence: TGTGCCAGCGATGAGAACACTGAAGCTTTCTTT.

This clone was observed a single time. This chain links TRBV19 with TRBJ1-1; 7 bases align to TRBD1. V lost 6 bases and J lost 1; bases outside the gene matches: 5. The CDR3 contains 14 residues. Germline values: CDR1 LNHDA, CDR2 SQIVND (reference sequence). The CDR3 sequence is CASSSRTGNTEAFF. CDR3 DNA: TGTGCCAGTAGCTCAAGGACAGGGAACACTGAAGCTTTCTTT.

The chain combines TRBV6-4 with TRBJ1-1; 7 nucleotides agree with TRBD1. The CDR3 is made up of 14 amino acids. Germline V gene data show CDR1 as MRHNA and CDR2 as SNTAGT. The V segment lost 7 bases and the J segment 9 bases; nucleotides outside the gene matches: 14. CDR3 nucleotide sequence: TGTGCCAGCACCGCGGACCGGGGTAGGGGGCAAGCTTTCTTT. It translates to CASTADRGRGQAFF.

This chain joins TRBV27 and TRBJ2-2; a weak D match, TRBD1 (5 bases). V lost 9 bases to trimming and J lost 2 bases, with 10 bases between them. The CDR3 loop spans 13 amino acids. Germline CDR1 is MNHEY and CDR2 is SMNVEV (reference sequence). CDR3 region: CARIGANTGELFF. The CDR3 DNA follows: TGTGCCAGGATTGGGGCAAACACCGGGGAGCTGTTTTTT.